This T cell receptor beta chain was recovered during a study of blood T cell repertoires in COVID-19. Germline values: CDR1 SGHNT, CDR2 YYREEE (reference sequence). CDR3 length equals 17 residues. Losses at the gene ends were 0 bases for V and 7 bases for J; bases not matched to a gene: 13. Sequenced by immunoSEQ multiplex PCR; TCRdb stores in-frame clones only, minus some. The data contain fewer than 250,000 clones, about 76% of them singletons. Material: PBMCs or T cells enriched from blood (not recorded which). This chain connects TRBV5-4 to TRBJ2-5, with TRBD2 matching 9 bases. The TCR comes from a woman aged 50 to 60 with acute COVID-19. Here the CDR3 reads CASSLESSGTVGGTQYF. The DNA for the CDR3 is TGTGCCAGCAGCTTGGAATCTAGCGGGACGGTTGGAGGGACCCAGTACTTC.